This T cell receptor beta chain was recovered during a study of molecular identifiers for immune sequencing clone quantification. Study at large: With replicates, the RNA of approximately 22,000 or 94,000 naive CD8 cells was split five ways and four were sequenced. General study results and limits: Barcode collisions between identical TCR molecules could shrink estimates of highly expanded clone sizes.

The CDR3 loop spans 15 amino acids. The V gene end was trimmed by 0 bases and the J gene end by 5 bases; junction bases not matched to a gene: 10. Germline assignment: CDR1 GTSNPN and CDR2 SVGIG (reference sequence). As for this clonotype: Its specificity is unknown.

In the sort, naive CD8 T cells were defined as CD8+CD4-CCR7+CD45RA+. Generation of bulk TCR libraries relied on previously described methods and listed TCR primers. TCRdb re-derived calls from the PCR reads in MiXCR, one entry per CDR3 protein. The sample carries 250,000 to 350,000 distinct CDR3 sequences, about 21% recorded once. The chain couples TRBV30 to TRBJ2-7; the match to TRBD1 covers 7 bases. This clonotype was sampled from a human donor in good health. Some libraries in this study had Jurkat cell RNA spiked in. Material: naive CD8+ T cells from blood, with Jurkat cell RNA spiked in. Subset here: FACS-sorted CD8+CD4-CCR7+CD45RA+ naive T cells. The CDR3 here is CAWSVGQGVYHEQYF. CDR3 DNA sequence: TGTGCCTGGAGTGTCGGCCAGGGGGTATACCACGAGCAGTACTTC. Together with reference TRBV30 and TRBJ2-7, the CDR3 gives the full variable domain: SQTIHQWPATLVQPVGSPLSLECTVEGTSNPNLYWYRQAAGRGLQLLFYSVGIGQISSEVPQNLSASRPQDRQFILSSKKLLLSDSGFYLCAWSVGQGVYHEQYFGPGTRLTVT.